A single sample gave rise to the 24 T cell receptor beta chains below, sequenced in a study of cytomegalovirus exposure and HLA in healthy donors. PCR used 60 Vbeta primers and 13 Jbeta primers. This table comes from immunoSEQ multiplex PCR, and its TCRdb copy is limited to in-frame clones, with some not included. The data contain about 200,000 clones, around four fifths of them singletons. The source material was PBMCs. Receptors were obtained from a man aged 50 to 59 in good health and CMV-seronegative.

As DNA, the CDR3 is TGTGCCTGGAGTAGGGACAGGGGAAATGAAAAACTGTTTTTT. This translates into CAWSRDRGNEKLFF. J is TRBJ1-4 and V is TRBV30; 10 bases are a match to TRBD1. With 2 bases clipped from V and 5 bases from J, the junction kept 2 bases outside the gene matches. The CDR3 is 14 residues long. Germline CDR1 is GTSNPN and CDR2 is SVGIG (reference sequence).

The chain joins TRBV4-1 to TRBJ2-6, with 12 bases aligning to TRBD2. With 1 base clipped from V and 4 bases from J, the junction kept 11 bases outside the gene matches. Germline lookup yields CDR1 MGHRA and CDR2 YSYEKL. The CDR3 length is 20 residues. This CDR3 reads CASSQGATSGGTSGANVLTF. The CDR3, as DNA: TGCGCCAGCAGCCAAGGAGCTACTAGCGGGGGGACCTCGGGGGCCAACGTCCTGACTTTC.

This chain connects TRBV6-1 to TRBJ2-4, with 7 bases identical to TRBD1. The germline V gene has CDR1 MNHNS and CDR2 SASEGT. The V segment lost 6 bases and the J segment 8 bases; nucleotides outside the gene matches: 10. This CDR3 spans 14 amino acids. The CDR3: CASSPQAGGHIQYF. Here the CDR3 DNA reads TGTGCCAGCAGCCCACAGGCAGGGGGACACATTCAGTACTTC.

The rearrangement links TRBV5-8 to TRBJ1-5, with TRBD1 matching 7 bases. The CDR3 length is 13 residues. The V gene end was trimmed by 10 bases and the J gene end by 7 bases; junction bases not matched to a gene: 11. Germline CDR1 is SGHTS and CDR2 is YDEGEE. Written as DNA, the CDR3 is TGTGCCGGCAACGGACAGGCATACCAGCCCCAGCATTTT. This encodes CAGNGQAYQPQHF.

The chain employs TRBV5-1 and TRBJ2-1; 8 bases map to TRBD2. This CDR3 region has 14 residues. With V trimmed by 7 bases and J by 4 bases, 7 bases remained unmatched. The V gene's germline CDR1 is SGHRS and CDR2 YFSETQ. The CDR3 DNA is TGCGCCAGCGAACTAGCGGACGGATACAATGAGCAGTTCTTC. This sequence encodes CASELADGYNEQFF.

V gene TRBV9 combines with J gene TRBJ2-2, with 10 bases aligning to TRBD2. The CDR3 loop spans 15 amino acids. The junction had 3 bases not matched to a gene; V was cut back by 0 bases and J by 7 bases. CDR1 is SGDLS and CDR2 is YYNGEE in the germline V gene. In DNA, the CDR3 is TGTGCCAGCAGCGTAGCTAGCGGGAGAATCGGGGAGCTGTTTTTT. Protein product: CASSVASGRIGELFF.

The CDR3 coding sequence is TGCGCCAGCAGCGTACAGGCGGGGCAGAACACCGGGGAGCTGTTTTTT. It specifies CASSVQAGQNTGELFF. The V gene is TRBV5-1, the J gene TRBJ2-2, with D possibly matching TRBD2 (6 bases). V was trimmed by 4 bases and J by 1 base, leaving 14 bases between them. CDR1 and CDR2 from the germline V gene are SGHRS and YFSETQ. The CDR3 totals 16 residues. Full variable domain (missing parts from reference TRBV5-1 and TRBJ2-2): KAGVTQTPRYLIKTRGQQVTLSCSPISGHRSVSWYQQTPGQGLQFLFEYFSETQRNKGNFPGRFSGRQFSNSRSEMNVSTLELGDSALYLCASSVQAGQNTGELFFGEGSRLTVL.

V and J are TRBV5-1 and TRBJ2-5; no reliable D call. Per germline, CDR1 SGHRS and CDR2 YFSETQ. The CDR3 contains 14 residues. V lost 0 bases and J lost 2, with 8 bases in between. CDR3 residues: CASSLGYRQETQYF. The CDR3 coding sequence is TGCGCCAGCAGCTTGGGCTACCGGCAAGAGACCCAGTACTTC.

V is TRBV6-4 and J is TRBJ2-7; tentatively, D is TRBD2 (5 bases). CDR3 length: 15 amino acids. CDR1 MRHNA and CDR2 SNTAGT come from the germline V gene. Trimming cost V 3 bases and J 0 bases, with 12 bases left between them. The CDR3 is CASSESVGSSYEQYF. CDR3 DNA sequence: TGTGCCAGCAGTGAATCTGTTGGGAGCTCCTACGAGCAGTACTTC.

V usage is TRBV19 and J usage is TRBJ2-5; the D is unclear. Germline CDR1 LNHDA, CDR2 SQIVND (reference sequence). The CDR3 contains 13 residues. With 5 bases removed from V and 4 bases from J, the gap between germline ends came to 11 bases. CDR3 region: CASSPRFGETQYF. Written as DNA, the CDR3 is TGTGCCAGTAGTCCTAGGTTTGGAGAGACCCAGTACTTC.

This chain connects TRBV30 to TRBJ1-5; 10 nucleotides agree with TRBD1. After removal of 7 bases from V and 2 bases from J, the junction contained 8 bases not matched to a gene. The CDR3 consists of 15 residues. From germline, CDR1 is GTSNPN and CDR2 SVGIG (reference sequence). The CDR3 region is CAYTTGTGGNQPQHF. CDR3 bases: TGTGCCTACACCACCGGGACAGGGGGCAATCAGCCCCAGCATTTT. Full variable domain (missing parts from reference TRBV30 and TRBJ1-5): SQTIHQWPATLVQPVGSPLSLECTVEGTSNPNLYWYRQAAGRGLQLLFYSVGIGQISSEVPQNLSASRPQDRQFILSSKKLLLSDSGFYLCAYTTGTGGNQPQHFGDGTRLSIL.

The chain joins TRBV14 to TRBJ2-7; D might be TRBD2 (6 bases). Germline CDR1 and CDR2: SGHDN and FVKESK. This CDR3 is built from 11 residues. The V gene lost 11 bases and the J gene lost 3 bases, with 11 bases spanning the gap. CDR3 protein: CACGMNYEQYF. CDR3 DNA sequence: TGTGCCTGCGGGATGAACTACGAGCAGTACTTC.

This chain connects TRBV7-2 to TRBJ1-1; TRBD1 matches at 7 bases. The trim removed 3 bases at V and 4 bases at J, leaving 5 bases unmatched. The CDR3 has 14 residues. Looked up from germline, CDR1 is SGHTA and CDR2 is FQGNSA. The CDR3 sequence is CASSFTGVITEAFF. DNA for the CDR3: TGTGCCAGCAGCTTTACAGGGGTAATCACTGAAGCTTTCTTT.

This sequence joins TRBV7-9 and TRBJ2-1; 13 nucleotides line up with TRBD2. V was clipped by 1 base and J by 8 bases; unmatched bases: 11. Per germline, CDR1 SEHNR and CDR2 FQNEAQ (reference sequence). The CDR3 is 18 amino acids. The CDR3 nucleotides are TGTGCCAGCAGCTTAGTCGGGACTAGCGGGGCGGATGGGTATGAGCAGTTCTTC. Protein product: CASSLVGTSGADGYEQFF.

The V gene is TRBV15, the J gene TRBJ2-5; 9 positions agree with TRBD1. Germline loops: CDR1 LNHNV, CDR2 YYDKDF (reference sequence). The CDR3 length is 16 residues. Trimming took 5 bases from V and 5 from J; bases not matched to a gene: 12. The CDR3 is CATSGQLQGARETQYF. In nucleotides, the CDR3 is TGTGCCACCAGCGGCCAGTTACAGGGGGCGCGGGAGACCCAGTACTTC.

The chain couples TRBV30 to TRBJ1-5; D is ambiguous. The CDR3 covers 12 residues. CDR1 and CDR2 (germline): GTSNPN, SVGIG (reference sequence). Trimming shortened V by 3 bases and J by 10 bases, and 13 bases separated the two germline ends. The CDR3 DNA reads as TGTGCCTGGAGCCTTCCGGAGTTACCCCAGCATTTT. This translates into CAWSLPELPQHF.

V is TRBV27 and J is TRBJ2-4; possible D gene TRBD1, 5 bases. V was pared by 3 bases and J by 6 bases, with 15 bases between. The CDR3 has 15 amino acids. Germline CDR1 MNHEY, CDR2 SMNVEV (reference sequence). The CDR3 sequence is CASSLYQGVRNIQYF. The CDR3 DNA is TGTGCCAGCAGTTTGTATCAGGGCGTCAGAAACATTCAGTACTTC.

This chain joins TRBV27 and TRBJ2-7; D gene ambiguous. The CDR3 runs 18 residues. V was clipped by 3 bases and J by 5 bases, with 26 bases between them. From germline, CDR1 is MNHEY and CDR2 SMNVEV (reference sequence). The CDR3 sequence: CASSFRVRQNTKAHEQYF. For the CDR3, the DNA is TGTGCCAGCAGTTTTCGTGTCAGGCAGAACACCAAAGCCCACGAGCAGTACTTC.

This chain joins TRBV7-3 and TRBJ2-2; TRBD1 aligns across 7 bases. CDR1 is SGHTA and CDR2 is FQGTGA in the germline V gene. This CDR3 contains 15 residues. V was clipped by 5 bases and J by 4 bases; unmatched bases: 7. CDR3 in DNA: TGTGCCAGCAGCCCAAGGGGGCTGAGCACCGGGGAGCTGTTTTTT. It yields the protein CASSPRGLSTGELFF.

The rearrangement links TRBV5-6 to TRBJ2-4, with TRBD2 matching 7 bases. V was clipped by 2 bases and J by 1 base; unmatched bases: 6. The CDR3 loop spans 16 amino acids. The germline V gene encodes CDR1 SGHDT and CDR2 YYEEEE. The CDR3 sequence is CASSFVDGRAKNIQYF. CDR3 sequence (DNA): TGTGCCAGCAGCTTTGTGGACGGGAGGGCCAAAAACATTCAGTACTTC.

About this clone itself: This sample includes further DNA sequences coding for the same CDR3. The CDR3 DNA sequence: TGTGCCAGCAGTTACTCGACTAGCAGCTACGAGCAGTACTTC. Translating it yields CASSYSTSSYEQYF. The chain employs TRBV6-5 and TRBJ2-7; TRBD2 matches 7 bases. V gave up 0 bases and J gave up 3 bases; unmatched junction bases: 2. The CDR3 has 14 amino acids. The germline CDR1 and CDR2 sequences are MNHEY and SVGAGI.

The chain joins TRBV11-2 to TRBJ2-1; TRBD2 matches at 8 bases. V dropped 0 bases and J dropped 7; count of bases not matched to a gene: 8. This CDR3 comprises 16 residues. Germline V gives CDR1 SGHAT, CDR2 FQNNGV. The CDR3 reads CASSLDGGRRVNEQFF. The DNA for the CDR3 is TGTGCCAGCAGCTTAGACGGCGGGAGGAGGGTGAATGAGCAGTTCTTC.

The CDR3 is CASSAGETSGRWETQYF. CDR3 nucleotide sequence: TGCGCCAGCAGCGCGGGAGAGACTAGCGGGAGGTGGGAGACCCAGTACTTC. The rearrangement joins TRBV5-1 to TRBJ2-5; 13 positions agree with TRBD2. Germline CDR1 reads SGHRS; CDR2 reads YFSETQ. V was clipped by 4 bases and J by 5 bases; unmatched bases: 11. The CDR3 has 17 residues.

The gene calls are TRBV5-1 and TRBJ2-1, with unresolved D. The CDR3 is 14 residues long. CDR1 SGHRS and CDR2 YFSETQ come from the germline V gene. V dropped 2 bases and J dropped 0 bases, with 6 bases sitting between them. CDR3 region: CASSFLSSYNEQFF. For the CDR3, the DNA is TGCGCCAGCAGCTTCTTATCCTCCTACAATGAGCAGTTCTTC.